This TCR beta chain was found in a study of beta chain features in type 1 diabetes. Expressed TCRB transcripts were sequenced after all isolated RNA was converted to cDNA. Sequencing was performed with immunoSEQ multiplex PCR; in TCRdb, only in-frame clones are kept and a portion is missing. The sample has more than 300,000 clones; approximately 12% are singletons. This clone appeared a few times. Its target is unknown. The CDR3 extends over 15 amino acids. J lost 2 bases, V lost 3 bases, and 5 bases had no gene match. Per germline, CDR1 SGHRS and CDR2 YFSETQ. Study results and caveats: In all four CD4+ subsets, TCRB CDR3 length was significantly, moderately reduced in type 1 diabetes. In type 1 diabetes patients, VDJ junctions had fewer insertions; deletions at these junctions were more frequent.

There was one heparinised blood draw per donor, averaging around 0.11 L. The chain is built from TRBV5-1 and TRBJ2-5; 9 nucleotides agree with TRBD1. The sequencing sample was made of naive CD4+ T cells from blood. The TCR originated in a woman under 30 with type 1 diabetes. Here the CDR3 reads CASSSPGTGQETQYF. The CDR3 DNA reads TGCGCCAGCAGCTCCCCCGGGACAGGGCAAGAGACCCAGTACTTC.